This entry lists 30 T cell receptor beta chains sequenced from one sample in a study of blood T cells in healthy people across ages. For the second PCR, which ran for about 7 to 11 cycles, a sample-barcoded 5' primer and a J-beta primer mix were used. TCRdb redid the calling of the 5' RACE reads with MiXCR, one entry per CDR3 protein. This sample yields hundreds of thousands of distinct CDR3 sequences, of which about 42% are seen a single time; under 20% belongs to the top ten. Sample: blood. These receptors originate from a man aged 60-69 years in good health.

The rearrangement joins TRBV20-1 to TRBJ2-1; no clear D gene. The CDR3 length is 11 residues. Germline CDR1 reads DFQATT; CDR2 reads SNEGSKA (reference sequence). The germline V and J ends were trimmed by 6 bases and 6 bases, with 9 bases remaining between them. CDR3 in DNA: TGCAGTGCAATAAAACGCAATGAGCAGTTCTTC. Its translation is CSAIKRNEQFF.

This chain links TRBV13 with TRBJ2-5; 8 nucleotides line up with TRBD2. The CDR3 covers 15 residues. The junction had 4 bases not matched to a gene; V was cut back by 4 bases and J by 0 bases. CDR1 is PRHDT and CDR2 is FYEKMQ in the germline V gene (reference sequence). This chain's CDR3 is CASSSQLADQETQYF. For the CDR3, the DNA is TGTGCCAGCAGCTCCCAACTAGCGGACCAAGAGACCCAGTACTTC.

The chain links TRBV20-1 to TRBJ2-1, with D possibly being TRBD1 (5 bases). TRBJ2-7 explains the end of the DNA better; the J call may be wrong. The CDR3 totals 15 residues. Germline CDR1 and CDR2: DFQATT and SNEGSKA (reference sequence). CDR3 amino acids: CSARGRTSSYNEQYF. The CDR3 region has the DNA TGCAGTGCTAGGGGGCGGACCAGCTCCTACAATGAGCAGTACTTC.

The chain recombines TRBV30 with TRBJ2-6; D is unclear. The CDR3 spans 12 residues. CDR1 is GTSNPN and CDR2 is SVGIG in the germline V gene (reference sequence). Trimming took off 1 base at V and 3 bases at J, with 1 base between the two ends. The CDR3 region is CAWSGGANVLTF. The DNA of the CDR3 is TGTGCCTGGAGTGGTGGGGCCAACGTCCTGACTTTC.

This clonotype has more than one count but fewer than ten. The chain uses TRBV7-9 and TRBJ2-4; unclear D gene. The J call may not be correct, given that the DNA end is closer to TRBJ2-7. Germline CDR1 is SEHNR and CDR2 is FQNEAQ (reference sequence). This CDR3 has 14 residues. The CDR3 is CASSLEGLSGEQYF. Here the CDR3 DNA reads TGTGCCAGCAGCTTAGAAGGGTTATCTGGCGAGCAGTACTTC.

This clonotype was seen a handful of times. Here the CDR3 DNA reads TGTGCCAGCAGCCGACTAGCAGATGAGCAGTTCTTC. Its protein product is CASSRLADEQFF. The chain joins TRBV5-6 to TRBJ2-1, with 7 bases fitting TRBD2. V lost 4 bases to trimming and J lost 8 bases; unmatched junction nucleotides: 3. The germline V gene has CDR1 SGHDT and CDR2 YYEEEE. CDR3 length: 12 amino acids.

V is TRBV4-3 and J is TRBJ2-1; TRBD2 aligns across 9 bases. With 0 bases clipped from V and 1 base from J, the junction kept 7 bases outside the gene matches. CDR3 length: 18 amino acids. Looked up from germline, CDR1 is LGHNA and CDR2 is YSLEER. The CDR3 loop reads CASSQDPGGGASYNEQFF. Here the CDR3 DNA reads TGCGCCAGCAGCCAAGATCCGGGCGGGGGGGCTTCCTACAATGAGCAGTTCTTC.

The rearrangement links TRBV14 to TRBJ2-1; 7 nucleotides align to TRBD1. Germline V CDR1 and CDR2: SGHDN, FVKESK. This CDR3 region has 15 residues. Trimming cost V 5 bases and J 2 bases; bases outside gene matches: 6. The CDR3 DNA is TGTGCCAGCAGCAAGACAGGGCCCACCTACAATGAGCAGTTCTTC. The encoded protein is CASSKTGPTYNEQFF.

V is TRBV4-3 and J is TRBJ2-5; no clear D gene. TRBJ2-7 explains the end of the DNA better; the J call may be wrong. The CDR3 totals 15 residues. In germline, CDR1 is LGHNA, CDR2 YSLEER. The CDR3 loop is CASSQADTFAGEQYF. The CDR3 coding sequence is TGCGCCAGCAGCCAAGCTGACACGTTCGCCGGCGAGCAGTACTTC.

The rearrangement joins TRBV29-1 to TRBJ1-1, with TRBD1 matching 7 bases. The V and J ends lost 6 bases and 0 bases, in that order; junction bases with no gene match: 10. The CDR3 loop spans 15 amino acids. Germline V gene data show CDR1 as SQVTM and CDR2 as ANQGSEA. Here the CDR3 DNA reads TGCAGCGTGGGCAGGGGGGAAGGAATGAACACTGAAGCTTTCTTT. Translating gives CSVGRGEGMNTEAFF.

This clonotype was seen only a few times. The chain couples TRBV2 to TRBJ2-7, with 8 bases that match TRBD2. CDR3 length: 16 amino acids. Trimming took 1 base from V and 0 from J; bases not matched to a gene: 5. Germline-derived CDR1 and CDR2 are SNHLY and FYNNEI. CDR3 DNA sequence: TGTGCCAGCAGTGAAGAGGCTAGCGGGCTCTCCTACGAGCAGTACTTC. It codes for CASSEEASGLSYEQYF.

The CDR3 region has the DNA TGTGCCAGCAGTTCCTCGGGAGAGCAGTTCTTC. The encoded protein is CASSSSGEQFF. The chain recombines TRBV7-7 with TRBJ2-1; tentatively, D is TRBD2 (5 bases). Trimming shortened V by 6 bases and J by 10 bases, and 10 bases separated the two germline ends. CDR1 and CDR2 (germline): SSHAT, FNYEAQ (reference sequence). CDR3 length equals 11 residues. Using reference TRBV7-7 and TRBJ2-1 for the parts outside the CDR3, the full variable domain is GAGVSQSPRYKVTKRGQDVTLRCDPISSHATLYWYQQALGQGPEFLTYFNYEAQPDKSGLPSDRFSAERPEGSISTLTIQRTEQRDSAMYRCASSSSGEQFFGPGTRLTVL.

In its sample, this clonotype was seen many times. The J gene is TRBJ1-2, the V gene TRBV7-2; weak D call: TRBD1 (5 bases). This CDR3 spans 13 amino acids. Germline V gene sequence: CDR1 SGHTA, CDR2 FQGNSA. V gave up 5 bases and J gave up 5 bases, with 12 bases separating them. The DNA of the CDR3 is TGTGCCAGCAGCCCTAGGGGTCCATATGGCTACACCTTC. The encoded protein is CASSPRGPYGYTF. Complete variable domain (other parts from reference TRBV7-2 and TRBJ1-2): GAGVSQSPSNKVTEKGKDVELRCDPISGHTALYWYRQSLGQGLEFLIYFQGNSAPDKSGLPSDRFSAERTGGSVSTLTIQRTQQEDSAVYLCASSPRGPYGYTFGSGTRLTVV.

The chain joins TRBV30 to TRBJ2-3; TRBD1 agrees at 7 bases. The V gene end was trimmed by 0 bases and the J gene end by 11 bases; junction bases not matched to a gene: 2. From germline, CDR1 is GTSNPN and CDR2 SVGIG (reference sequence). The CDR3 is 11 amino acids. The CDR3 nucleotides read TGTGCCTGGAGTGTACGACAGGGGCAGTATTTT. This translates into CAWSVRQGQYF.

This clonotype was recorded only once. Mismatch with germline at one junction end may stem from a read error. The chain links TRBV12-3 or TRBV12-4 to TRBJ1-6, with D possibly being TRBD1 (6 bases). The CDR3 covers 13 residues. Here the CDR3 DNA reads TGTGCCTGCAGTTTACAGGGTGGTTCACCCCTCCACTTT. Translated, it gives CACSLQGGSPLHF.

The CDR3 is CASSQDRTSGFNEQYF. Written as DNA, the CDR3 is TGCGCCAGCAGCCAAGATAGGACTAGCGGCTTTAACGAGCAGTACTTC. The genes are TRBV4-1 and TRBJ2-7, with 10 nucleotides matching TRBD2. This CDR3 spans 16 amino acids. J gave up 5 bases and V 0 bases, and 7 bases lay outside the gene matches. Germline V gene data show CDR1 as MGHRA and CDR2 as YSYEKL.

This clonotype was seen only once. The junction does not match germline at one end; this may be a read error. The CDR3, as DNA: TGCGCCAGCAGCCAAGATAGTTTGCGGTTTAATGAAGAACTGTTTTTT. Translation: CASSQDSLRFNEELFF. The rearrangement joins TRBV4-3 to TRBJ1-4, with no clear D. CDR1 LGHNA and CDR2 YSLEER come from the germline V gene. There are 16 residues in the CDR3.

The CDR3 sequence is CSASGGSSGANVLTF. For the CDR3, the DNA is TGCAGTGCTAGCGGGGGGAGCTCTGGGGCCAACGTCCTGACTTTC. The V gene is TRBV20-1, the J gene TRBJ2-6, with TRBD2 matching 7 bases. Losses at the gene ends were 3 bases for V and 0 bases for J; bases not matched to a gene: 2. The germline CDR1 and CDR2 sequences are DFQATT and SNEGSKA (reference sequence). The CDR3 is 15 residues long.

This chain links TRBV7-8 with TRBJ2-5; TRBD2 is a possible D gene (8 bases). This CDR3 has 18 amino acids. CDR1 is SGHVS and CDR2 is FQNEAQ in the germline V gene. Trimming pared 2 bases from V and 0 bases from J, leaving 19 bases between. CDR3 region: CASSLRGRGVNYQETQYF. In DNA, the CDR3 is TGTGCCAGCAGCTTAAGGGGGCGGGGGGTCAACTACCAAGAGACCCAGTACTTC.

V gene TRBV28 combines with J gene TRBJ2-3; 10 positions agree with TRBD2. V was pared by 4 bases and J by 4 bases, with 5 bases of the junction left unmatched. The CDR3 runs 15 residues. Germline V CDR1 and CDR2: MDHEN, SYDVKM. This chain's CDR3 is CASSSPSGGADTQYF. The CDR3 nucleotides are TGTGCCAGCAGTTCCCCTAGCGGGGGCGCAGATACGCAGTATTTT.

About this clonotype itself: One end of the junction varies from germline; a read error may be responsible. The chain uses TRBV7-7 and TRBJ1-1; D is ambiguous. Germline V gives CDR1 SSHAT, CDR2 FNYEAQ (reference sequence). This CDR3 contains 14 residues. CDR3 protein: CASSLVSDWTEAFF. The CDR3 region has the DNA TGTGCTAGCAGCTTAGTGTCAGACTGGACTGAAGCTTTCTTT.

The V call is TRBV27, the J call TRBJ1-4, with D unclear. V was shortened by 3 bases and J by 6 bases, with 11 bases between the two germline ends. This CDR3 is built from 14 residues. Looked up from germline, CDR1 is MNHEY and CDR2 is SMNVEV (reference sequence). The CDR3 DNA reads as TGTGCCAGCAGTTTTTATGGCGGTGATGAAAAACTGTTTTTT. Encoded protein: CASSFYGGDEKLFF.

The chain couples TRBV18 to TRBJ2-7; 7 bases match TRBD2. CDR3 length: 12 amino acids. J gave up 6 bases and V 3 bases, and 2 bases lay outside the gene matches. In germline, CDR1 is KGHSH, CDR2 LQKENI. CDR3 nucleotide sequence: TGTGCCAGCTCACCGGGAGGGGCCGAGCAGTACTTC. It specifies CASSPGGAEQYF.

This clonotype was counted between two and nine times. V usage is TRBV6-1 and J usage is TRBJ2-3, with D tentatively TRBD1 (6 bases). Trimming took 8 bases from V and 3 from J, leaving 15 bases between them. The CDR3 contains 14 residues. Germline V lookup: CDR1 MNHNS, CDR2 SASEGT. In DNA form, the CDR3 reads TGTGCCAGCTCGCAGGGGACCCGTACAGATACGCAGTATTTT. It encodes CASSQGTRTDTQYF.

This clonotype was seen a few times. The chain employs TRBV20-1 and TRBJ2-7; TRBD1 matches at 7 bases. Germline loops: CDR1 DFQATT, CDR2 SNEGSKA (reference sequence). This CDR3 comprises 15 residues. Losses at the gene ends were 3 bases for V and 2 bases for J; bases not matched to a gene: 10. The CDR3 sequence is CSASIRGQITYEQYF. As DNA, the CDR3 is TGCAGTGCTAGTATTCGGGGACAGATCACCTACGAGCAGTACTTC.

The chain recombines TRBV20-1 with TRBJ2-7; unclear D gene. The CDR3 covers 12 residues. Trimming pared 1 base from V and 3 bases from J, leaving 7 bases between. CDR1 DFQATT and CDR2 SNEGSKA come from the germline V gene (reference sequence). CDR3 coding DNA: TGCAGTGCTAGAGGTTCTGGCTACGAGCAGTACTTC. This translates into CSARGSGYEQYF.

This clonotype was counted many times. V is TRBV29-1 and J is TRBJ2-1, with TRBD2 identical over 11 bases. The CDR3 has 13 amino acids. The germline V gene has CDR1 SQVTM and CDR2 ANQGSEA. Trimming removed 7 bases from V and 10 bases from J; junction bases left unmatched: 9. The CDR3 DNA follows: TGCAGCGATACTAGCGGGGGTAGTGGCGAGCAGTTCTTC. Translated: CSDTSGGSGEQFF.

Many counts were recorded for this clonotype. CDR3 amino acids: CASSRDRSSYNEQFF. CDR3 coding DNA: TGTGCCAGCAGCCGGGACCGTAGCTCCTACAATGAGCAGTTCTTC. This chain joins TRBV7-2 and TRBJ2-1, with D tentatively TRBD1 or TRBD2 (5 bases each). Germline lookup yields CDR1 SGHTA and CDR2 FQGNSA. V was clipped by 5 bases and J by 0 bases, with 11 bases between them. CDR3 length: 15 amino acids.

The chain combines TRBV10-3 with TRBJ1-2, with D hard to call. Per the germline V gene, CDR1 is ENHRY and CDR2 is SYGVKD. The CDR3 spans 13 residues. V was shortened by 9 bases and J by 1 base, with 12 bases between the two germline ends. The CDR3 DNA sequence: TGTGCCATTTCAGAGGCCGGTAACTATGGCTACACCTTC. This encodes CAISEAGNYGYTF.

V is TRBV14 and J is TRBJ2-3, with D possibly TRBD1 on 6 matching bases. The V gene lost 1 base and the J gene lost 4 bases, with 9 bases spanning the gap. Per germline, CDR1 SGHDN and CDR2 FVKESK. The CDR3 spans 14 residues. The chain's CDR3 is CASSQGAGADTQYF. The CDR3 nucleotides read TGTGCCAGCAGCCAAGGGGCAGGGGCAGATACGCAGTATTTT.